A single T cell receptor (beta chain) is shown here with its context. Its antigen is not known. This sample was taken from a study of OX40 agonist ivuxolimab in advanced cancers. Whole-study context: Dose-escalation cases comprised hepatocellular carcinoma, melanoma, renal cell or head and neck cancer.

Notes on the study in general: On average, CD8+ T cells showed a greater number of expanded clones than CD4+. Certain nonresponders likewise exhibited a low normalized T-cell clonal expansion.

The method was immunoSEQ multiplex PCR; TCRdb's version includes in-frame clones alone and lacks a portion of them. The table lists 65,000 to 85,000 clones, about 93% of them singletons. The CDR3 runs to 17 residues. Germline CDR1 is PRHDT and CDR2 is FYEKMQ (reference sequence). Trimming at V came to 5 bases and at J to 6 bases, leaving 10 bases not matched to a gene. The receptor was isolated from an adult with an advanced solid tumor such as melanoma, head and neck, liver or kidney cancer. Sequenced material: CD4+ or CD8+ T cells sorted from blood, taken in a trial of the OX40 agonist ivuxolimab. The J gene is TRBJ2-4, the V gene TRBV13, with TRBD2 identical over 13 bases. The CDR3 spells CASSVLLAGGPGNIQYF. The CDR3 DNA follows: TGTGCCAGCAGCGTCCTACTAGCGGGAGGGCCGGGAAACATTCAGTACTTC. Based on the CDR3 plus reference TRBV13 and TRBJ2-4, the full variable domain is AAGVIQSPRHLIKEKRETATLKCYPIPRHDTVYWYQQGPGQDPQFLISFYEKMQSDKGSIPDRFSAQQFSDYHSELNMSSLELGDSALYFCASSVLLAGGPGNIQYFGAGTRLSVL.